Listed here is a single T cell receptor (beta chain). The data were obtained in a study of blood T cell repertoires in COVID-19. Study-level information: PBMCs, B-cell-depleted T cells, or T cells were the source of the cDNA or gDNA that made up the material.

Assay: immunoSEQ multiplex PCR; the TCRdb copy retains only in-frame clones and omits some. The data show fewer than 110,000 clones, about nine tenths seen once. Germline CDR1 is MNHNS and CDR2 is SASEGT. The CDR3 contains 15 residues. V was trimmed by 3 bases and J by 4 bases, leaving 13 bases between them. What was sequenced was peripheral blood. The chain is built from TRBV6-1 and TRBJ2-1; D not resolved. The TCR originated in a man aged 50 to 60 with active or convalescent COVID-19. The CDR3 bases are TGTGCCAGCAGTGAGAGGTCAGATACTTACAATGAGCAGTTCTTC. It is translated as CASSERSDTYNEQFF.